This T cell receptor (beta chain) derives from a study of cytomegalovirus exposure and HLA in healthy donors (dated 2017 in TCRdb). In the study overall: An earlier analysis of approximately 590 of the donors reported 250 to 300 Gb of sequence data and some 120 million unique TCR beta sequences from 150 million to 200 million T cells. An early release covering roughly 580 HLA-typed donors comprised approximately 300 gigabases of sequencing data and roughly 86 million unique TCR sequences. Using immunosequencing, the study profiled T cell repertoires from about 650 subjects and related those repertoires to cytomegalovirus serostatus. The later analysis used no new phenotypic data to find candidate immune exposures, relying instead on TCR beta sequences and their occurrence across donors. In a later genetic analysis, genome-wide SNP genotypes for about 55% of the roughly 700 donors were used, and that subset was treated as a discovery cohort. Among about 410 genotyped donors of the cohort, an average of approximately 220,000 unique TCR beta nucleotide sequences was sequenced per donor, of which approximately 18% were non-productive. Typing coverage differed by locus: A, B, C, DRB1 and DQB1 were typed in roughly 620-630 donors, DQA1 in about 560, DPA1 in roughly 590, and DPB1 in just under 490. To study patterns of TCR occurrence, a later analysis re-analyzed previously published TCR beta repertoires from hundreds of donors and added high-resolution HLA genotyping. Donor age, sex, ethnicity and CMV serostatus were collected together with the repertoire data. Both class I and class II loci were covered by HLA typing, at four-digit resolution. All discovery cohort repertoires had been generated on a single sequencing platform. Along with the roughly 710-subject first cohort, a separate validation cohort of roughly 110 different subjects was used. The genetic ancestry cluster associated with self-reported Caucasian donors included about four fifths of the roughly 400 genotyped donors. The study combined high-throughput TCR immunosequencing, statistical association of individual TCRs with disease status, and machine learning to predict cytomegalovirus infection status. An earlier analysis of 587 of the donors used high-throughput TCR beta sequencing to judge whether each TCR beta V gene segment behaved as functional or pseudogenic. The study aimed to test whether signatures of past pathogen exposure could be identified by cataloging public T cell receptors. Several DR-DQ haplotypes were handled as single units for association and clustering, since linkage in the cohort was strong. The paper's findings and limits, for the study overall: In a later analysis, some 18,000 TCR beta sequences were associated with specific HLA alleles at a false discovery rate of 0.05. In a later analysis, the rate of TCR association differed among HLA loci, with DRB1 alleles having the most associated TCRs and HLA-C alleles having the fewest. While some public TCRs were present in many individuals, most TCR sequences turned up only very rarely across donors. The study listed approximately 150 TCR beta chains as associated with cytomegalovirus. Some IMGT-functional V segments, including TRBV6-2 and TRBV6-3, could not be told apart with the 87-base-pair reads, so those segments were excluded. Only TCR beta chains were sequenced in this cohort, and the absence of alpha or paired-chain data limited detectable features. In an earlier analysis of some 550 of the donors, most TCR beta V segments were observed in productive rearrangements about 90% or about 30% of the time, broadly matching IMGT annotations. A later genetic analysis reported fewer N-insertions in productive TCRs among donors in an Asian-associated ancestry cluster than the roughly 640-donor mean. A further reported finding was that TCR beta sequences accurately predicted the HLA-A and HLA-B alleles for most subjects in the first cohort. It was suggested by the authors that the approach could potentially be generalized to other disease states and immunological phenotypes. Most CMV-associated TCR beta chains appeared to be HLA-restricted in a later analysis, and the HLA associations seemed to be driven largely by CMV exposure. A later analysis reported that several top co-occurrence clusters appeared linked to parvovirus B19, influenza, CMV and Epstein-Barr virus. About 17 rarely observed V segments, including chromosome 9 orphons, were excluded from the earlier analysis of about 500 of the donors because counts were too low. Immune exposure information for the cohort was limited to CMV serostatus. Assigning TCR associations to individual alleles was difficult when HLA alleles, especially DR and DQ, strongly co-occurred. In vitro tests confirmed that a few of the cytomegalovirus-associated TCR beta chains recognize cytomegalovirus antigens. Because some donors lacked HLA typing at each locus, the association tests relied only on the typed subset. Presence/absence analyses assumed roughly uniform sequencing depth across donors, an assumption that may not hold. In both the original and validation cohorts, the classifier was reported to diagnose cytomegalovirus status with high specificity and sensitivity. In a later analysis, HLA-associated TCR beta chains were found to be more clonally expanded and to have lower generation probabilities than equally common non-associated chains. Linkage disequilibrium might explain the correlated functional status among segregating V segments, but an unknown experimental factor could not be excluded. In a later genetic analysis, a missense DCLRE1C variant was associated with V-gene and J-gene trimming of TCR beta chains, and the association was replicated in an independent cohort. A cluster of highly shared sequence variants was judged likely to represent a technical artifact of the sequencing pipeline.

As encoded in the germline V gene, CDR1 is MNHEY while CDR2 is SVGAGI. V is cut back by 6 bases and J by 5 bases, with 3 bases in the junction unmatched. There are 13 amino acids in the CDR3, from cysteine to phenylalanine inclusive. Only CDR3 DNA is held: 39 bases, read in frame from base 1. A note on this clone: The antigen it recognizes is unknown. No much larger clonotype is one base removed from it; base qualities were not supplied.

The library was obtained by the immunoSEQ multiplex PCR assay. The multiplex PCR relied on a mix of 60 forward primers for TCR Vbeta segments and 13 reverse primers for TCR Jbeta segments. Amplification of the CDR3 region of rearranged TCR beta genes was performed with a multiplex PCR assay on genomic DNA. Amplified TCR beta libraries were sequenced as 87-base-pair reads on the Illumina HiSeq System. Per the source publication's procedure: A later analysis counted approximately 74 million unique TCR beta chains across the 550 to 700 repertoires, and 10 million to 12 million of these chains were shared by at least two donors. A nearest-neighbor algorithm error-corrected the raw reads and collapsed the reads into unique sequences, merging closely related sequences to remove PCR and sequencing errors. V, D and J gene segments were assigned by aligning CDR3 sequences to IMGT reference sequences. For a sequence to be retained, at least a six-nucleotide match to both a V gene segment and a J gene segment was required. Rearrangements were called productive when the CDR3 lacked stop codons and stayed in frame with V and J; all others were non-productive. CDR3 was defined according to IMGT convention as the region running from the second conserved V-encoded cysteine to the conserved J-encoded phenylalanine. The earlier analysis of a few hundred of the donors excluded sequences that lacked an unambiguous match to a single V gene segment. An earlier analysis of about 590 of the donors classified V segments as functional when productive rearrangements were above 56.7% and as segregating when the standard deviation between donors was above 5%. To diagnose cytomegalovirus status from the catalog of TCR beta chain sequences, a statistical classification framework was built. In a later analysis, V and J genes were assigned by comparing TCR nucleotide sequences against IMGT/GENE-DB human TR gene sequences. A later analysis assigned CDR3 sequences and most-parsimonious VDJ recombination scenarios with the TCRdist pipeline. In a later analysis, every TCR beta chain was defined by the combination of its CDR3 amino acid sequence and its V-gene family, and reads without a unique V-gene family were dropped. In a later analysis, 450 to 600 highly shared, low-generation-probability nucleotide sequences were removed to address suspected cross-contamination and a sequencing artifact. In a later analysis, a clonal expansion index for each public chain was calculated from normalized within-repertoire ranks of inferred template counts. Generation probabilities in a later analysis came from a VDJ recombination model fitted to out-of-frame rearrangements, and those results were checked against IGoR. A later analysis scored TCR-TCR, TCR-HLA and TCR-CMV co-occurrence with hypergeometric tests, applying a repertoire-size bias correction to TCR pairs. To estimate false discovery rates, a later analysis permuted the HLA or CMV assignments 20 times. In a later analysis, co-occurring TCRs were grouped using DBSCAN, with TCRdist sequence similarity added in when clustering inside HLA-allele-positive subsets. Repertoires with fewer than 30,000 or more than 120,000 public chains, plus five repertoires with anomalous nucleotide sharing, were excluded from co-occurrence clustering. This immuneACCESS table, as held by TCRdb, lists in-frame sequences with V and J called but not all clones. Of the missing ones, under half trace to an unresolved V gene in checked studies; the others have no known cause. The DNA gave D and trimming, while V, J and clone size come from that table. The sample includes about 170,000 clones, with roughly 70% observed a single time. The ten largest clonotypes hold 5.4% of the sample.

The cohort comprised around 690 healthy bone marrow donors. At the time of sampling, every cohort member was nominally healthy, though immune exposures that went unrecorded were likely present. The donor tested CMV seropositive and was one of the 289 seropositive cohort members. Every donor gave a peripheral blood sample, and the peripheral blood mononuclear cells from that sample were used for TCR beta sequencing. Genomic DNA was extracted from the blood cell samples with the Qiagen DNeasy Blood Extraction Kit. Recombination connected TRBV6-5 to TRBJ2-1, and 8 bases in between align with TRBD1. The sequence came from a woman younger than 35 in good health and CMV-seropositive. Sequenced input: PBMCs. The CDR3 region: CASSKTGDNEQFF. The nucleotide sequence is TGTGCCAGCAGCAAGACAGGGGACAATGAGCAGTTCTTC.